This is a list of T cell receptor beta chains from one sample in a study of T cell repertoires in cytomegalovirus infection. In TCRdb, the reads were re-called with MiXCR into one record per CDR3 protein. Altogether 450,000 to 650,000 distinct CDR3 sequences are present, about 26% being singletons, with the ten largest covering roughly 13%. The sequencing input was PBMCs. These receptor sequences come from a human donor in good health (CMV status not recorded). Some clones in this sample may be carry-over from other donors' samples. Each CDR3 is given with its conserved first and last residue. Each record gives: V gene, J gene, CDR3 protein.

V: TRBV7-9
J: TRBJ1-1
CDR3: CASGGRGHTEAFF

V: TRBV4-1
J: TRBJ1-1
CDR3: CASSLGILGGTEAFF

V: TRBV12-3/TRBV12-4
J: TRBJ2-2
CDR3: CASRDTSNTGELFF

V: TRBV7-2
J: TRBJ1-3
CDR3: CASSVQSGNTIYF

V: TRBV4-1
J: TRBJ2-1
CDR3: CASSQDAGSREQFF

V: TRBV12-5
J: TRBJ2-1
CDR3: CASGLGQAGGVDEQFF

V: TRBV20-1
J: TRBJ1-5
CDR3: CSATFVGWNNQPQHF

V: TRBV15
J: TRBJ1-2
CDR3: CATSRDTAGGSYGYTF

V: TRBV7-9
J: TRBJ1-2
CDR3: CASSFSRTEIYGYTF

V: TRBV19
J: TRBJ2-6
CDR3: CASSIVGFSGANVLTF

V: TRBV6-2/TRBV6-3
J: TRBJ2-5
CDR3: CASSYSLGRETQYF

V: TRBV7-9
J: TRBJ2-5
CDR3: CASSLGQGLQETQYF

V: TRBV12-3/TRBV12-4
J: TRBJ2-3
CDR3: CASTALAVGSDTQYF

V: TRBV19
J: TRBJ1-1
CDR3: CASSTLQGYTEAFF

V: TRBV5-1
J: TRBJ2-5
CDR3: CASSSLGGETQYF

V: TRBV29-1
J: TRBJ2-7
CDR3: CSVLYGAYEQYF

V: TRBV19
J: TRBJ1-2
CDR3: CASSGDRAGDYGYTF

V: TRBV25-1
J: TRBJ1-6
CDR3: CASSESDKSSPLHF

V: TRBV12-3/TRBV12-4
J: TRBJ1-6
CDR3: CASSLQGIRNSPLHF

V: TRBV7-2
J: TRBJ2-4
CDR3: CASSLGRPQGSIQYF

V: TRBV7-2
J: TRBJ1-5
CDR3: CASSQDRDQPQHF

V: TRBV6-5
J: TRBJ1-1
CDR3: CASSYEGRRTEAFF

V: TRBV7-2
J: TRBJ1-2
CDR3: CASSLGMGQGAYGYTF

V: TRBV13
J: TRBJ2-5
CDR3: CASSLRGGFQETQYF

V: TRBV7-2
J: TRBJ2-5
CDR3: CASRETSGSTETQYF

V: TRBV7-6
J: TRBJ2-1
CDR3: CASSLNPRNGRYNEQFF

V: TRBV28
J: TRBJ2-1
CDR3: CASSFLGGSNEQFF

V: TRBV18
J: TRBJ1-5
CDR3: CASSSRGDNNQPQHF

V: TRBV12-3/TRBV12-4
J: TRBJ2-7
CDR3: CASQGDRGGYEQYF

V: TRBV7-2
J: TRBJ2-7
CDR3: CASSLVVRLPPINEQYF

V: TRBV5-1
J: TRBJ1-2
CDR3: CASTGSDYGYTF

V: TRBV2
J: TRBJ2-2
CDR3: CASRTDRGIPGELFF

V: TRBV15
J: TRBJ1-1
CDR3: CATSRDQGGWAAFF

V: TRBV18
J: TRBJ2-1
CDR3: CASSPPGLAPKGQFF

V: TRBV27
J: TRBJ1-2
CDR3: CASRTNRDRDGYTF